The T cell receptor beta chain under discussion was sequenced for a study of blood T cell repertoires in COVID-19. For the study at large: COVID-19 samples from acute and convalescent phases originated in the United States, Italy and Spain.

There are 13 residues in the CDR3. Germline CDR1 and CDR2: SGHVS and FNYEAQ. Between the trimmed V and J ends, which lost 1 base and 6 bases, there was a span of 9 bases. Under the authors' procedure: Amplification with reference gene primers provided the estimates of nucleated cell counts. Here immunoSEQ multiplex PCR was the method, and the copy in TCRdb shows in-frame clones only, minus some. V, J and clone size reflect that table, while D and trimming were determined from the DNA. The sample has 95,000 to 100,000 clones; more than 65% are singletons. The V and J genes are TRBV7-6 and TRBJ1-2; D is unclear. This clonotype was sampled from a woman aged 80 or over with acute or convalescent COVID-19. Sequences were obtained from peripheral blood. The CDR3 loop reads CASSLGTPDGYTF. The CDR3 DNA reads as TGTGCCAGCAGCTTAGGAACCCCAGATGGCTACACCTTC.